Listed here are 14 T cell receptor beta chains from one sample, sequenced in a study of long-term antiretroviral therapy in people with HIV. Researchers ran immunoSEQ v3.0 at survey level. Measured with immunoSEQ multiplex PCR; TCRdb has only the in-frame clones, and not every one. The data hold about 20,000 clones, with 78% observed a single time. The sample consisted of unsorted PBMCs, taken 0.3 years after starting antiretroviral therapy. Receptor source: a woman in her forties or fifties with HIV.

The chain employs TRBV11-3 and TRBJ2-5; D is possibly TRBD1 or TRBD2 (5 bases each). CDR1 is SGHNT, CDR2 YENEEA, per germline. This CDR3 is built from 14 residues. V was pared by 1 base and J by 1 base, with 7 bases between. CDR3 nucleotide sequence: TGTGCCAGCAGCTTAGCCGGGACCCAAGAGACCCAGTACTTC. This encodes CASSLAGTQETQYF.

V usage is TRBV9 and J usage is TRBJ1-2, with 7 nucleotides matching TRBD1. The length of the CDR3 is 16 residues. With 3 bases clipped from V and 5 bases from J, the junction kept 13 bases outside the gene matches. Germline CDR1 reads SGDLS; CDR2 reads YYNGEE. This CDR3 reads CASSDRTGSGIYGYTF. The CDR3 region has the DNA TGTGCCAGCAGCGATAGGACAGGCTCGGGGATATATGGCTACACCTTC. Using reference TRBV9 and TRBJ1-2 for the parts outside the CDR3, the full variable domain is DSGVTQTPKHLITATGQRVTLRCSPRSGDLSVYWYQQSLDQGLQFLIQYYNGEERAKGNILERFSAQQFPDLHSELNLSSLELGDSALYFCASSDRTGSGIYGYTFGSGTRLTVV.

The V gene is TRBV7-2, the J gene TRBJ1-2; D might be TRBD1 (5 bases). V was clipped by 5 bases and J by 1 base, with 11 bases between them. There are 14 residues in the CDR3. CDR1 and CDR2 (germline): SGHTA, FQGNSA. This chain's CDR3 is CASSADSHNYGYTF. DNA of the CDR3: TGTGCCAGCAGCGCAGACAGCCATAACTATGGCTACACCTTC.

In its sample, this clone was seen a few times. The chain has TRBV15 and TRBJ1-1; a weak D match, TRBD1 (5 bases). The CDR3 length is 14 residues. Germline loops: CDR1 LNHNV, CDR2 YYDKDF (reference sequence). The V end lost 5 bases, the J end lost 4 bases, and 14 bases lay between the germline ends. DNA for the CDR3: TGTGCCACCAGCCCCAGATTGAGGGGCACTGAAGCTTTCTTT. This codes for CATSPRLRGTEAFF.

This chain links TRBV7-9 with TRBJ1-2; D remains unclear. Germline-derived CDR1 and CDR2 are SEHNR and FQNEAQ (reference sequence). V was trimmed by 1 base and J by 4 bases, leaving 16 bases between them. The CDR3 runs 16 residues. This CDR3 is CASSLEERNGPYGYTF. Here the CDR3 DNA reads TGTGCCAGCAGCTTAGAGGAGCGGAACGGACCCTATGGCTACACCTTC.

The chain has TRBV30 and TRBJ2-1; 10 nucleotides line up with TRBD2. The germline CDR1 and CDR2 sequences are GTSNPN and SVGIG (reference sequence). V shed 0 bases, J shed 9 bases, and the junction held 11 bases outside the gene matches. The CDR3 consists of 16 residues. This chain's CDR3 is CAWSVSQRGGRGEQFF. The CDR3 nucleotides are TGTGCCTGGAGTGTATCCCAGCGGGGGGGCCGTGGTGAGCAGTTCTTC.

The chain recombines TRBV7-9 with TRBJ1-1; unclear D gene. CDR3 size: 14 residues. Trimming took 1 base from V and 6 from J, leaving 12 bases between them. Germline loops: CDR1 SEHNR, CDR2 FQNEAQ (reference sequence). The CDR3 DNA follows: TGTGCCAGCAGCTTAGGACGGGTCGGTGCTGAAGCTTTCTTT. Residues: CASSLGRVGAEAFF.

The genes are TRBV9 and TRBJ1-1; D is ambiguous. Germline CDR1 and CDR2: SGDLS and YYNGEE. Trimming stripped 3 bases from V and 2 bases from J, with 8 bases between. This CDR3 is 13 amino acids long. CDR3 amino acids: CASSGASNTEAFF. In DNA, the CDR3 is TGTGCCAGCAGCGGTGCGTCCAACACTGAAGCTTTCTTT.

This clone showed up just once. The gene calls are TRBV7-9 and TRBJ1-5; D might be TRBD1 (5 bases). This CDR3 spans 12 amino acids. V lost 8 bases, J lost 9 bases, and 14 bases lay in between. Germline CDR1 SEHNR, CDR2 FQNEAQ (reference sequence). The CDR3 DNA sequence: TGTGCCAGCTCACCACCGGGGGGGCCCCAGCATTTT. The encoded protein is CASSPPGGPQHF.

The chain is built from TRBV27 and TRBJ2-5, with D maybe TRBD1 (6 bases). The germline V gene encodes CDR1 MNHEY and CDR2 SMNVEV (reference sequence). The CDR3 is 17 residues long. Trimming took 5 bases from V and 4 from J, leaving 23 bases between them. The CDR3 DNA reads as TGTGCCAGCAGTCCACTCAACCGGGGCCTCAGGGGAGAGACCCAGTACTTC. Its protein product is CASSPLNRGLRGETQYF.

The chain uses TRBV10-3 and TRBJ2-7; a possible D gene is TRBD2 (7 bases). The CDR3 contains 12 residues. V was shortened by 11 bases and J by 3 bases, with 14 bases between the two germline ends. The germline CDR1 and CDR2 sequences are ENHRY and SYGVKD. The CDR3 here is CAAAGEGYEQYF. The DNA for the CDR3 is TGTGCCGCAGCAGGGGAGGGCTACGAGCAGTACTTC.

The CDR3 DNA sequence: TGCGCCAGCACCGGAGGGGGGCGGGAGACCCAGTACTTC. This encodes CASTGGGRETQYF. This chain joins TRBV10-2 and TRBJ2-5, with D perhaps given as TRBD1 or TRBD2 (6 bases each). CDR3 length: 13 amino acids. The V end lost 7 bases, the J end lost 5 bases, and 14 bases lay between the germline ends. The V gene's germline CDR1 is WSHSY and CDR2 SAAADI.

The genes are TRBV12-5 and TRBJ2-7; perhaps TRBD2 as D (6 bases). Germline-derived CDR1 and CDR2 are LGHNT and FRNRAP. V lost 7 bases to trimming and J lost 4 bases, with 11 bases between them. This CDR3 is 12 amino acids long. CDR3: CASASGRYEQYF. CDR3 sequence (DNA): TGTGCTAGTGCCTCCGGGAGATACGAGCAGTACTTC.

This clone was detected a few times. The chain uses TRBV12-5 and TRBJ1-6, with D hard to call. This CDR3 has 15 residues. V dropped 6 bases and J dropped 6 bases, with 15 bases sitting between them. The germline CDR1 and CDR2 sequences are LGHNT and FRNRAP. In DNA, the CDR3 is TGTGCTAGTGGCTTGACTTCAGTGATTAATTCACCCCTCCACTTT. Translation gives CASGLTSVINSPLHF.